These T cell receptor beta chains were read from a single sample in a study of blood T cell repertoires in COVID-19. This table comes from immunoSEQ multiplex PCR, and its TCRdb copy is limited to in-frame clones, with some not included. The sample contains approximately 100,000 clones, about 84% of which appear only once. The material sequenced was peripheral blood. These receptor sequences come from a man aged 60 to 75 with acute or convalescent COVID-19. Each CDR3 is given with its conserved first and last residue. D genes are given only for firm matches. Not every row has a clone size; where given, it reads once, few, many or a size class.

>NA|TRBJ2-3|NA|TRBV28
CASSLLQGQDTQYF
TGTGCCAGCAGTTTATTGCAGGGACAAGATACGCAGTATTTT
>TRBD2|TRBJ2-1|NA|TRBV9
CASSVGGSGYAYNEQFF
TGTGCCAGCAGCGTAGGGGGTAGCGGGTATGCCTACAATGAGCAGTTCTTC
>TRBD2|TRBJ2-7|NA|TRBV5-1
CASSPNSGRGSYEQYF
TGCGCCAGCAGCCCAAATAGCGGGAGAGGGTCCTACGAGCAGTACTTC
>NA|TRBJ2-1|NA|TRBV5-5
CASKIPGSTEQFF
TGTGCCAGCAAAATACCGGGGTCTACTGAGCAGTTCTTC
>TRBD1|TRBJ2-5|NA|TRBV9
CASSRTGHETQYF
TGTGCCAGCAGTAGGACAGGCCATGAGACCCAGTACTTC
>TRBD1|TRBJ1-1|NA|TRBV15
CATSRDQGTGSTEAFF
TGTGCCACCAGCAGAGATCAGGGGACAGGGAGCACTGAAGCTTTCTTT
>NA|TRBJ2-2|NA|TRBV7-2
CASSLESVTGELFF
TGTGCCAGCAGCTTAGAATCAGTCACCGGGGAGCTGTTTTTT
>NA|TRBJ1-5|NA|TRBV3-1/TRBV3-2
CASSPDRSNQPQHF
TGTGCCAGCAGCCCCGACAGGAGCAATCAGCCCCAGCATTTT
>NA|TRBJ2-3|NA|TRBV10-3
CASDKGADTQYF
TGTGCCAGCGACAAGGGGGCAGATACGCAGTATTTT
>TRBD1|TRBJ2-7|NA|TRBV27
CASSLNGQGYEQYF
TGTGCCAGCAGCCTCAACGGACAGGGCTACGAGCAGTACTTC
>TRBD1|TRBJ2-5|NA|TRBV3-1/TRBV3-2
CASSQDPRTGGFETQYF
TGTGCCAGCAGCCAAGATCCCCGGACAGGGGGCTTTGAGACCCAGTACTTC
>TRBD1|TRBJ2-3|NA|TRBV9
CASSPQTGAGTDTQYF
TGTGCCAGCAGCCCCCAGACAGGGGCGGGCACAGATACGCAGTATTTT
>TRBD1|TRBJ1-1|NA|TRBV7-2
CASSLRTGEAFF
TGTGCCAGCAGCCTCAGGACAGGTGAAGCTTTCTTT
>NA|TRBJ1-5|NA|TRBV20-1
CSASRRQGRDSNQPQHF
TGCAGTGCTAGTCGCCGCCAGGGGAGGGATAGCAATCAGCCCCAGCATTTT
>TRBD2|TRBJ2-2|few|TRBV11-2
CASSSGLAGGTGELFF
TGTGCCAGCAGCTCCGGACTAGCGGGGGGCACCGGGGAGCTGTTTTTT
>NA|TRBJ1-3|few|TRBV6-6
CASSYSGADSGNTIYF
TGTGCCAGCAGTTACTCGGGGGCGGACTCTGGAAACACCATATATTTT
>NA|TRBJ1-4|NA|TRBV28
CASRSGQKLFF
TGTGCCAGCAGATCTGGGCAAAAACTGTTTTTT
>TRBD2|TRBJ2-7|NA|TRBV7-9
CASSLFIAGSSYEQYF
TGTGCCAGCAGCTTATTTATAGCGGGAAGCTCCTACGAGCAGTACTTC
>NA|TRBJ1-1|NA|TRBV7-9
CASSFLRTVTEAFF
TGTGCCAGCAGCTTTCTCCGGACAGTCACAGAAGCTTTCTTT
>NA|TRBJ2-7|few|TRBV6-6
CASRSFGGSYEQYF
TGTGCCAGCCGATCCTTCGGCGGTTCCTACGAGCAGTACTTC
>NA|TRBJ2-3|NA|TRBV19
CASSLYSNTDTQYF
TGTGCCAGTAGTTTGTACAGCAACACAGATACGCAGTATTTT
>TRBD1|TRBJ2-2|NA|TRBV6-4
CASSEGTGSDTGELFF
TGTGCCAGCAGTGAGGGGACAGGGTCGGACACCGGGGAGCTGTTTTTT
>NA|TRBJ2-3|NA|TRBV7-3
CASSPNRVKSNTDTQYF
TGTGCCAGCAGCCCCAACAGGGTAAAGTCCAACACAGATACGCAGTATTTT
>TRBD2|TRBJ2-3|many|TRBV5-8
CASSAASGGVNTQYF
TGTGCCAGCAGCGCTGCTAGCGGGGGGGTAAATACGCAGTATTTT
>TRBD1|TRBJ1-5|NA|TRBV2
CASTLGQGGRAQHF
TGTGCCAGCACCTTAGGACAGGGTGGAAGGGCCCAGCATTTT
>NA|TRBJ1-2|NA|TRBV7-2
CASSLRMRYTF
TGTGCCAGCAGCCTCCGTATGCGGTACACCTTC
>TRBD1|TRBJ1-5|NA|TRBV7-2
CASSLRGQGNQPQHF
TGTGCCAGCAGCTTAAGGGGGCAGGGCAATCAGCCCCAGCATTTT
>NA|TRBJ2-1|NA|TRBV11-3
CASSLSGLYNEQFF
TGTGCCAGCAGCTTATCAGGTTTATACAATGAGCAGTTCTTC